This T cell receptor beta chain comes out of a study of early T cells in non-severe SARS-CoV-2 infection. As for the study in general: Chains were unpaired, as sequencing was done on bulk RNA from unsorted whole blood. Study results and limitations: Lookups in VDJdb leaned toward anti-spike CD8 responses and missed private and CD4 specificities.

Individual cDNA molecules carried attached unique molecular identifiers. Using its own MiXCR run on the 5' RACE reads, TCRdb lists one record per CDR3 protein. The sample records more than 55,000 distinct CDR3 sequences, 3.5% to 6% being singletons. The table lists this clonotype with many counts. Its specificity is unknown. The CDR3 is 16 residues long. The germline CDR1 and CDR2 sequences are KGHSH and LQKENI. With 4 bases clipped from V and 0 bases from J, the junction kept 8 bases outside the gene matches. The TCR was taken from an adult who was a healthcare worker with PCR-confirmed SARS-CoV-2 infection or an uninfected control (not recorded which). The donor label of this sample is uncertain. The V call is TRBV18, the J call TRBJ1-2, with 7 bases matching TRBD1. The input for sequencing was whole blood, taken at baseline. In DNA form, the CDR3 reads TGTGCCAGCTCACTAACACAGGGGTGGACTAACTATGGCTACACCTTC. This encodes CASSLTQGWTNYGYTF.